Listed here are 31 T cell receptor beta chains from one sample, sequenced in a study of T cell changes during pregnancy in multiple sclerosis. Clones were read by immunoSEQ multiplex PCR, and TCRdb kept only the in-frame ones, dropping some. The sample consists of about 120,000 clones, 93% of them appearing once. The sample in question was peripheral blood, obtained before pregnancy. The receptors originated from a female donor with multiple sclerosis, enrolled in a pregnancy study.

The chain couples TRBV5-1 to TRBJ1-1, with TRBD1 matching over 7 bases. This CDR3 contains 13 residues. Germline V gene data show CDR1 as SGHRS and CDR2 as YFSETQ. V shed 4 bases and J 6 bases; nucleotides not matched to a gene: 6. The CDR3 region has the DNA TGCGCCAGCAGCACAACAGGGGCGGCTGAAGCTTTCTTT. Amino acid sequence: CASSTTGAAEAFF.

The chain recombines TRBV2 with TRBJ2-3; 8 bases map to TRBD1. Per germline, CDR1 SNHLY and CDR2 FYNNEI. Unmatched junction bases numbered 7, after V lost 5 bases and J lost 3 bases. This CDR3 has 15 residues. CDR3 bases: TGTGCCAGCAGTCGGGACAGGTCTCAGACAGATACGCAGTATTTT. Protein: CASSRDRSQTDTQYF.

Of note for this clone: Other DNA variants within this sample encode the same CDR3. The chain is built from TRBV5-4 and TRBJ2-5, with D unresolved. Germline V gene lookup returns CDR1 SGHNT and CDR2 YYREEE (reference sequence). The V gene lost 0 bases and the J gene lost 1 base, with 4 bases spanning the gap. This CDR3 is 13 amino acids long. Here the CDR3 DNA reads TGTGCCAGCAGCTTGGACTCCCAAGAGACCCAGTACTTC. The encoded protein is CASSLDSQETQYF.

The V gene is TRBV27, the J gene TRBJ2-5; TRBD1 aligns across 8 bases. Trimming at V came to 3 bases and at J to 3 bases, leaving 6 bases not matched to a gene. From germline, CDR1 is MNHEY and CDR2 SMNVEV (reference sequence). The CDR3 consists of 15 residues. CDR3 in DNA: TGTGCCAGCAGTTTCCCCTCGGACAGGGAAGAGACCCAGTACTTC. Protein sequence: CASSFPSDREETQYF.

This chain links TRBV9 with TRBJ2-1; TRBD1 matches 9 bases. Germline-derived CDR1 and CDR2 are SGDLS and YYNGEE. The CDR3 sequence is 16 residues long. V lost 3 bases to trimming and J lost 7 bases; unmatched junction nucleotides: 11. The CDR3 reads CASSAHSGTGKNEQFF. The CDR3 DNA reads TGTGCCAGCAGCGCACACTCCGGGACAGGGAAGAATGAGCAGTTCTTC.

This chain links TRBV6-1 with TRBJ2-5; TRBD2 matches at 9 bases. Losses at the gene ends were 2 bases for V and 5 bases for J; bases not matched to a gene: 12. The CDR3 is made up of 17 amino acids. Germline loops: CDR1 MNHNS, CDR2 SASEGT. The CDR3 loop is CASSELVGGTSLETQYF. The CDR3 DNA sequence: TGTGCCAGCAGTGAATTAGTGGGAGGGACTAGCTTGGAGACCCAGTACTTC.

The V gene is TRBV6-1, the J gene TRBJ1-5; a weak D match, TRBD1 (6 bases). The germline gives CDR1 MNHNS, CDR2 SASEGT. The germline V and J ends were trimmed by 5 bases and 7 bases, with 9 bases remaining between them. This CDR3 is 12 amino acids long. The CDR3 sequence is CASSFRGQPQHF. CDR3 DNA: TGTGCCAGCAGTTTCAGGGGACAGCCCCAGCATTTT.

V is TRBV19 and J is TRBJ1-1, with unresolved D. The length of the CDR3 is 12 residues. V lost 7 bases and J lost 5, with 11 bases in between. Per germline, CDR1 LNHDA and CDR2 SQIVND (reference sequence). The CDR3 DNA is TGTGCCAGTAAAAAACCGGAGACTGAAGCTTTCTTT. Its translation is CASKKPETEAFF. Supplemented by reference TRBV19 and TRBJ1-1, the full variable domain reads DGGITQSPKYLFRKEGQNVTLSCEQNLNHDAMYWYRQDPGQGLRLIYYSQIVNDFQKGDIAEGYSVSREKKESFPLTVTSAQKNPTAFYLCASKKPETEAFFGQGTRLTVV.

The chain employs TRBV5-1 and TRBJ2-3; the match to TRBD2 covers 8 bases. The CDR3 loop spans 15 amino acids. From germline, CDR1 is SGHRS and CDR2 YFSETQ. V was pared by 1 base and J by 2 bases, with 3 bases of the junction left unmatched. DNA of the CDR3: TGCGCCAGCAGCTTGACTAGCGGTTTCACAGATACGCAGTATTTT. Translation: CASSLTSGFTDTQYF.

The rearrangement uses TRBV7-8 and TRBJ2-2, with TRBD2 matching 12 bases. Germline loops: CDR1 SGHVS, CDR2 FQNEAQ. The CDR3 sequence is 17 residues long. Trimming at V came to 4 bases and at J to 4 bases, leaving 7 bases not matched to a gene. The CDR3 bases are TGTGCCAGCAGCTCTAAGACTAGCGGGGGTCTCACCGGGGAGCTGTTTTTT. Translating it yields CASSSKTSGGLTGELFF. Filled out from reference TRBV7-8 and TRBJ2-2, the complete variable domain reads GAGVSQSPRYKVAKRGQDVALRCDPISGHVSLFWYQQALGQGPEFLTYFQNEAQLDKSGLPSDRFFAERPEGSVSTLKIQRTQQEDSAVYLCASSSKTSGGLTGELFFGEGSRLTVL.

V usage is TRBV2 and J usage is TRBJ2-7, with 8 bases lining up with TRBD2. This CDR3 contains 14 residues. The V gene's germline CDR1 is SNHLY and CDR2 FYNNEI. Trimming at V came to 5 bases and at J to 2 bases, leaving 5 bases not matched to a gene. The CDR3 is CASSPREVPYEQYF. DNA of the CDR3: TGTGCCAGCAGTCCGCGGGAGGTCCCCTACGAGCAGTACTTC.

A few counts support this clone. J is TRBJ1-5 and V is TRBV7-8; 10 nucleotides match TRBD1. The ends lost 4 bases at V and 6 bases at J; junction bases unmatched: 3. The CDR3 totals 14 residues. CDR1 and CDR2 from the germline V gene are SGHVS and FQNEAQ. The DNA of the CDR3 is TGTGCCAGCAGCTCGACAGGGGGCGTTCAGCCCCAGCATTTT. It encodes CASSSTGGVQPQHF.

This chain uses TRBV30 with TRBJ1-1, with TRBD1 matching 7 bases. J lost 0 bases, V lost 5 bases, and 3 bases had no gene match. CDR1 is GTSNPN, CDR2 SVGIG, per germline (reference sequence). This CDR3 has 13 residues. The CDR3 DNA sequence: TGTGCCTGGGAGGGACAGATGAACACTGAAGCTTTCTTT. Translated: CAWEGQMNTEAFF.

V and J are TRBV6-1 and TRBJ2-1; D is possibly TRBD2 (6 bases). Deletions cut 1 base from V and 0 bases from J, with 10 bases between. The CDR3 is 16 residues long. Germline V gene sequence: CDR1 MNHNS, CDR2 SASEGT. CDR3 coding DNA: TGTGCCAGCAGTGAAGTACGGGGGATCTCCTACAATGAGCAGTTCTTC. Protein sequence: CASSEVRGISYNEQFF.

The CDR3, as DNA: TGTGCCAGCAGCTTAGGCTCAGGGGGCGGAAACACCATATATTTT. Protein product: CASSLGSGGGNTIYF. The genes are TRBV11-2 and TRBJ1-3; 8 bases line up with TRBD1. V gave up 1 base and J gave up 4 bases; unmatched junction bases: 3. Per germline, CDR1 SGHAT and CDR2 FQNNGV. The CDR3 is made up of 15 amino acids.

The chain employs TRBV28 and TRBJ2-1, with TRBD1 identical over 9 bases. Germline CDR1 reads MDHEN; CDR2 reads SYDVKM. J lost 3 bases, V lost 2 bases, and 2 bases had no gene match. This CDR3 is 15 amino acids long. DNA for the CDR3: TGTGCCAGCAGTTTAAGGGACAGGGACTACAATGAGCAGTTCTTC. It specifies CASSLRDRDYNEQFF.

The chain carries TRBV13 and TRBJ1-6; the D gene is possibly TRBD1 (6 bases). V shed 5 bases and J shed 10 bases, with 18 bases lying between them. The V gene's germline CDR1 is PRHDT and CDR2 FYEKMQ (reference sequence). This CDR3 comprises 15 residues. CDR3: CASSLGGGPRSPLHF. CDR3 bases: TGTGCCAGCAGCCTCGGGGGGGGGCCGAGGTCACCCCTCCACTTT.

The rearrangement joins TRBV2 to TRBJ1-3; 9 bases fit TRBD1. The ends lost 3 bases at V and 4 bases at J; junction bases unmatched: 1. The CDR3 totals 14 residues. Germline CDR1 reads SNHLY; CDR2 reads FYNNEI. The CDR3 nucleotides read TGTGCCAGCAGTGAGACAGGGGGAGGAAACACCATATATTTT. It is translated as CASSETGGGNTIYF. Drawing the rest from reference TRBV2 and TRBJ1-3, the complete variable domain is EPEVTQTPSHQVTQMGQEVILRCVPISNHLYFYWYRQILGQKVEFLVSFYNNEISEKSEIFDDQFSVERPDGSNFTLKIRSTKLEDSAMYFCASSETGGGNTIYFGEGSWLTVV.

The chain carries TRBV7-2 and TRBJ1-2, with TRBD1 identical over 9 bases. Germline V gene sequence: CDR1 SGHTA, CDR2 FQGNSA. The V gene end was trimmed by 2 bases and the J gene end by 2 bases; junction bases not matched to a gene: 9. CDR3 size: 17 residues. Written as DNA, the CDR3 is TGTGCCAGCAGCTTAACCTCATCCGGGACAGGGAACTATGGCTACACCTTC. Its protein product is CASSLTSSGTGNYGYTF.

The J gene is TRBJ2-6, the V gene TRBV19; possible D gene TRBD2, 5 bases. The CDR3 has 15 residues. V lost 4 bases and J 2 bases, leaving 9 bases between the germline ends. Germline CDR1 LNHDA, CDR2 SQIVND (reference sequence). CDR3 loop: CASSTRVAGANVLTF. CDR3 nucleotide sequence: TGTGCCAGTAGTACGAGGGTTGCTGGGGCCAACGTCCTGACTTTC.

The chain uses TRBV6-1 and TRBJ1-4, with 8 bases fitting TRBD1. CDR3 size: 16 residues. Germline-derived CDR1 and CDR2 are MNHNS and SASEGT. V lost 4 bases and J lost 4; bases outside the gene matches: 8. The CDR3 loop reads CASSGQVTGGNEKLFF. The CDR3 DNA sequence: TGTGCCAGCAGTGGACAAGTAACAGGGGGTAATGAAAAACTGTTTTTT.

The gene calls are TRBV19 and TRBJ2-1, with 7 bases identical to TRBD2. V was clipped by 6 bases and J by 0 bases; unmatched bases: 2. The CDR3 covers 14 residues. From germline, CDR1 is LNHDA and CDR2 SQIVND (reference sequence). This CDR3 is CASRGGGSYNEQFF. CDR3 bases: TGTGCCAGTAGAGGCGGGGGCTCCTACAATGAGCAGTTCTTC. The full variable domain, rest sourced from reference TRBV19 and TRBJ2-1, is DGGITQSPKYLFRKEGQNVTLSCEQNLNHDAMYWYRQDPGQGLRLIYYSQIVNDFQKGDIAEGYSVSREKKESFPLTVTSAQKNPTAFYLCASRGGGSYNEQFFGPGTRLTVL.

This clone showed up just once. This rearrangement joins TRBV10-3 to TRBJ2-3, with 8 bases lining up with TRBD2. After removal of 5 bases from V and 5 bases from J, the junction contained 6 bases not matched to a gene. The CDR3 is 14 amino acids. The V gene's germline CDR1 is ENHRY and CDR2 SYGVKD. The CDR3 sequence is CAISTSGGVDTQYF. Here the CDR3 DNA reads TGTGCCATCAGTACTAGCGGCGGGGTAGATACGCAGTATTTT.

The chain employs TRBV2 and TRBJ2-5, with TRBD1 matching 11 bases. The germline gives CDR1 SNHLY, CDR2 FYNNEI. V dropped 1 base and J dropped 1; count of bases not matched to a gene: 2. The CDR3 length is 16 residues. CDR3 protein: CASSEEGTGGQETQYF. The CDR3 DNA is TGTGCCAGCAGTGAAGAGGGGACAGGGGGCCAAGAGACCCAGTACTTC.

The rearrangement joins TRBV5-1 to TRBJ2-7; TRBD1 matches 8 bases. V shed 4 bases, J shed 7 bases, and the junction held 7 bases outside the gene matches. There are 13 residues in the CDR3. Germline CDR1 and CDR2: SGHRS and YFSETQ. As DNA, the CDR3 is TGCGCCAGCAGCGACGACAGGGGTAGGGAGCAGTACTTC. Protein product: CASSDDRGREQYF.

The gene calls are TRBV7-2 and TRBJ1-2, with TRBD1 as a possible D gene (5 bases). V was trimmed by 3 bases and J by 4 bases, leaving 12 bases between them. Germline V lookup: CDR1 SGHTA, CDR2 FQGNSA. The CDR3 loop spans 14 amino acids. In DNA, the CDR3 is TGTGCCAGCAGCTTCCAGGGATCGGCCTATGGCTACACCTTC. Its translation: CASSFQGSAYGYTF.

The rearrangement links TRBV2 to TRBJ1-2, with 7 nucleotides matching TRBD1. CDR1 SNHLY and CDR2 FYNNEI come from the germline V gene. The CDR3 is made up of 12 amino acids. V was clipped by 8 bases and J by 2 bases; unmatched bases: 2. The CDR3 loop is CASGTENYGYTF. The CDR3 DNA is TGTGCCAGCGGGACAGAAAACTATGGCTACACCTTC.

In this sample, this clone turned up a few times. CDR3: CASSHGINQPQHF. The CDR3 DNA sequence: TGCGCCAGCAGCCACGGTATCAATCAGCCCCAGCATTTT. The V and J genes are TRBV4-1 and TRBJ1-5; no clear D. This CDR3 is built from 13 residues. Germline V gene lookup returns CDR1 MGHRA and CDR2 YSYEKL. The V and J ends lost 3 bases and 3 bases respectively, with 6 bases between them.

With respect to this clone: Compared with germline, one end of the junction differs, possibly owing to a read error. V gene TRBV28 combines with J gene TRBJ1-2, with D possibly TRBD1 on 6 matching bases. The CDR3 is 13 residues long. Germline V gives CDR1 MDHEN, CDR2 SYDVKM. Written as DNA, the CDR3 is TGTGCAAGCAGGTCAGGGGAGGGTCTTGGCTACACCTTC. Protein product: CASRSGEGLGYTF.

The V call is TRBV7-9, the J call TRBJ1-1; 8 nucleotides agree with TRBD1. Germline CDR1 and CDR2: SEHNR and FQNEAQ (reference sequence). Trimming cost V 10 bases and J 3 bases; bases outside gene matches: 10. There are 14 residues in the CDR3. The CDR3 is CATYPQGAYTEAFF. CDR3 DNA sequence: TGTGCCACATACCCTCAGGGGGCTTACACTGAAGCTTTCTTT. Based on the CDR3 plus reference TRBV7-9 and TRBJ1-1, the full variable domain is DTGVSQNPRHKITKRGQNVTFRCDPISEHNRLYWYRQTLGQGPEFLTYFQNEAQLEKSRLLSDRFSAERPKGSFSTLEIQRTEQGDSAMYLCATYPQGAYTEAFFGQGTRLTVV.

The chain carries TRBV28 and TRBJ1-1; 7 bases fit TRBD1. The CDR3 is 16 amino acids. V shed 6 bases, J shed 2 bases, and the junction held 12 bases outside the gene matches. The germline V gene encodes CDR1 MDHEN and CDR2 SYDVKM. In DNA form, the CDR3 reads TGTGCCAGCAGCTTAATACAGGGGCTGATCAACACTGAAGCTTTCTTT. This encodes CASSLIQGLINTEAFF. The full variable domain, in which reference TRBV28 and TRBJ1-1 provide the parts outside the CDR3, is DVKVTQSSRYLVKRTGEKVFLECVQDMDHENMFWYRQDPGLGLRLIYFSYDVKMKEKGDIPEGYSVSREKKERFSLILESASTNQTSMYLCASSLIQGLINTEAFFGQGTRLTVV.